Reported below is one T cell receptor (beta chain). Its antigen is undetermined. Trimming left V 3 bases short and J 1 base short, with 16 bases between. This CDR3 has 16 residues. Per the germline V gene, CDR1 is SGHRS and CDR2 is YFSETQ. The data were produced by immunoSEQ multiplex PCR, yet TCRdb's version contains in-frame clones alone and is incomplete. This sample carries around 100,000 clones, around nine tenths of them seen once, and the ten largest clones take roughly 20%. The data belong to a study of T cell responses to AZD1222 COVID-19 vaccine. Findings of the study overall: None of the repertoires were sampled until the peak T cell response had passed.

The sample here was peripheral blood, taken on day 0 of AZD1222 vaccination. The rearrangement uses TRBV5-1 and TRBJ1-1; D is perhaps TRBD1 (5 bases). The receptor's source is an adult in good health. CDR3 sequence: CASSWGPGSTNTEAFF. In DNA, the CDR3 is TGCGCCAGCAGCTGGGGCCCGGGGTCGACGAACACTGAAGCTTTCTTT. Based on the CDR3 plus reference TRBV5-1 and TRBJ1-1, the full variable domain is KAGVTQTPRYLIKTRGQQVTLSCSPISGHRSVSWYQQTPGQGLQFLFEYFSETQRNKGNFPGRFSGRQFSNSRSEMNVSTLELGDSALYLCASSWGPGSTNTEAFFGQGTRLTVV.